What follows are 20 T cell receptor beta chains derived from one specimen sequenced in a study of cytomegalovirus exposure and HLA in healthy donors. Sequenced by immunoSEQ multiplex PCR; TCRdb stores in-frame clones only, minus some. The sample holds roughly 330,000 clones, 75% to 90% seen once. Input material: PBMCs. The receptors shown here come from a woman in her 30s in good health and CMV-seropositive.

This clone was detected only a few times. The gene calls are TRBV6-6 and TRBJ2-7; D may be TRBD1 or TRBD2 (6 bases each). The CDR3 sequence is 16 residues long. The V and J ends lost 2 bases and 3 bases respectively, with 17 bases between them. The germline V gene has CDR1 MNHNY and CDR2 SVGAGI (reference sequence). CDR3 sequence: CASSYQGIQGGYEQYF. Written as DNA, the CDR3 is TGTGCCAGCAGTTACCAGGGGATACAGGGAGGCTACGAGCAGTACTTC.

The chain's CDR3 is CASSFRLAGDRSYEQYF. Here the CDR3 DNA reads TGTGCCAGCAGTTTCCGACTAGCGGGGGACAGAAGCTACGAGCAGTACTTC. The rearrangement uses TRBV27 and TRBJ2-7, with 12 bases that match TRBD2. The J segment lost 3 bases and the V segment lost 3 bases, leaving 9 bases of the junction unmatched. Germline CDR1 MNHEY, CDR2 SMNVEV (reference sequence). The CDR3 loop spans 17 amino acids.

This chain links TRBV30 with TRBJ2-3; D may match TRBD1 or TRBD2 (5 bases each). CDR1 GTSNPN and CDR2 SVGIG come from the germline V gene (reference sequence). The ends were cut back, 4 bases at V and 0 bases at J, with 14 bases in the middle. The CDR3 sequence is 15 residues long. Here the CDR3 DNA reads TGTGCCTGGAATCTTAACGGGGCTAGCACAGATACGCAGTATTTT. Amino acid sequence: CAWNLNGASTDTQYF. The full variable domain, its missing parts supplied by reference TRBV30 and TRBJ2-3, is SQTIHQWPATLVQPVGSPLSLECTVEGTSNPNLYWYRQAAGRGLQLLFYSVGIGQISSEVPQNLSASRPQDRQFILSSKKLLLSDSGFYLCAWNLNGASTDTQYFGPGTRLTVL.

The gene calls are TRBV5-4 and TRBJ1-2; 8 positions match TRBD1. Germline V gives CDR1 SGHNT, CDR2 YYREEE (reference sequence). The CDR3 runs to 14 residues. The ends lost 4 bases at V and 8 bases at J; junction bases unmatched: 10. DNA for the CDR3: TGTGCCAGCAGCATAGGACAGGGCACTAAAGGCTACACCTTC. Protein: CASSIGQGTKGYTF.

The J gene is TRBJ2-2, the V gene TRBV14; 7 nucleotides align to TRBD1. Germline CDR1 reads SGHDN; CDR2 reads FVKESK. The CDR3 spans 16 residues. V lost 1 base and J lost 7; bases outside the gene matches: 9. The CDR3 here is CASSQVERGPVGELFF. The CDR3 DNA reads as TGTGCCAGCAGCCAAGTTGAAAGGGGGCCAGTCGGGGAGCTGTTTTTT. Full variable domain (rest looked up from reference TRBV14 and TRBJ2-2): EAGVTQFPSHSVIEKGQTVTLRCDPISGHDNLYWYRRVMGKEIKFLLHFVKESKQDESGMPNNRFLAERTGGTYSTLKVQPAELEDSGVYFCASSQVERGPVGELFFGEGSRLTVL.

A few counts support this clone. CDR3 coding DNA: TGTGCCAGCAGCTCGACAGGGATCAATCAGCCCCAGCATTTT. Protein: CASSSTGINQPQHF. The chain joins TRBV7-9 to TRBJ1-5, with 7 bases aligning to TRBD1. This CDR3 contains 14 residues. V shed 4 bases and J 3 bases; nucleotides not matched to a gene: 3. Germline V gene lookup returns CDR1 SEHNR and CDR2 FQNEAQ (reference sequence).

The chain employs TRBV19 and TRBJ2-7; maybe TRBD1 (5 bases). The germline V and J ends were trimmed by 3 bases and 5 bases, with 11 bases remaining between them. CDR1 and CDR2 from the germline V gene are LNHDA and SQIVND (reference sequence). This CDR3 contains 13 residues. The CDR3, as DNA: TGTGCCAGTAGTATCCCAGGGCGAAACGAGCAGTACTTC. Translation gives CASSIPGRNEQYF.

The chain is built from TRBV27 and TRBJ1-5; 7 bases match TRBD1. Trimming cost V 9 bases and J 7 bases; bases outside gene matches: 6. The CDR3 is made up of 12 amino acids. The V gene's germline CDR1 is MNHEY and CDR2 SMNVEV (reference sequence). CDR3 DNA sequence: TGTGCCAGTGCCCAGGGGGGCCAGCCCCAGCATTTT. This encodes CASAQGGQPQHF.

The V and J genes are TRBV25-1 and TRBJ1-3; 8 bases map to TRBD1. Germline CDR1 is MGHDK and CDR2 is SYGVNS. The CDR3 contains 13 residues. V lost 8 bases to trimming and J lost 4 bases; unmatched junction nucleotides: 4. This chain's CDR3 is CASSGTGGNTIYF. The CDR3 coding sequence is TGTGCCAGCTCCGGGACAGGAGGAAACACCATATATTTT.

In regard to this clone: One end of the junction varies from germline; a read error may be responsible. CDR3 bases: TGTGCCAGCTTCCGGGACAGGAGTTTT. Translating gives CASFRDRSF. This chain uses TRBV27 with TRBJ1-3; 8 positions match TRBD1. The CDR3 is made up of 9 amino acids. The germline V gene has CDR1 MNHEY and CDR2 SMNVEV (reference sequence).

The CDR3 region is CASRGRESYEQYF. The CDR3 coding sequence is TGTGCCAGCAGGGGCAGGGAATCCTACGAGCAGTACTTC. The chain employs TRBV27 and TRBJ2-7; D is possibly TRBD1 (5 bases). V lost 6 bases and J lost 1, with 10 bases in between. Looked up from germline, CDR1 is MNHEY and CDR2 is SMNVEV (reference sequence). The CDR3 runs 13 residues.

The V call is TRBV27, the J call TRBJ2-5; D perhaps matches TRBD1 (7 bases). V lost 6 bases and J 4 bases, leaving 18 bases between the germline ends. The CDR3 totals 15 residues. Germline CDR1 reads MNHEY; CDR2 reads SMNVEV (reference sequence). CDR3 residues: CASSSTGVGGETQYF. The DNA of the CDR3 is TGTGCCAGCAGCTCCACAGGGGTCGGGGGAGAGACCCAGTACTTC.

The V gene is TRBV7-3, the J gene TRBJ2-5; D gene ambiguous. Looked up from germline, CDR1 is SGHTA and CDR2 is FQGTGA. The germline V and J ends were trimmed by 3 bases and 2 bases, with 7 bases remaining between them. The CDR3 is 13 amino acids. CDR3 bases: TGTGCCAGCAGCTTTAGATTACAAGAGACCCAGTACTTC. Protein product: CASSFRLQETQYF.

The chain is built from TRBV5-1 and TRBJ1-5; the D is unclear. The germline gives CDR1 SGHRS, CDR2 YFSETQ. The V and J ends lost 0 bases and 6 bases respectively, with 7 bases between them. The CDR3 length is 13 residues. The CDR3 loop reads CASSLVGGQPQHF. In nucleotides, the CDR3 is TGCGCCAGCAGCTTGGTGGGCGGTCAGCCCCAGCATTTT.

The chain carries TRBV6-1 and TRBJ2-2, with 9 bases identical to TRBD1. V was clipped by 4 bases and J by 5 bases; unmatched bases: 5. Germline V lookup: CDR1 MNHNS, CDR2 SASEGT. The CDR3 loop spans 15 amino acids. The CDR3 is CASSAGTGSTGELFF. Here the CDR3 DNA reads TGTGCCAGCAGTGCCGGGACAGGGTCTACCGGGGAGCTGTTTTTT.

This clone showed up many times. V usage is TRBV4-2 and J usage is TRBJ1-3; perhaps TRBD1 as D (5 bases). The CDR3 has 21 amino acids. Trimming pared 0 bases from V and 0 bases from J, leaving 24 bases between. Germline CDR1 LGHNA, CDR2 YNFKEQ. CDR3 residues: CASSQEIGGKGRVSSGNTIYF. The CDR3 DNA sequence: TGTGCCAGCAGCCAAGAAATCGGTGGGAAGGGCAGGGTGAGCTCTGGAAACACCATATATTTT.

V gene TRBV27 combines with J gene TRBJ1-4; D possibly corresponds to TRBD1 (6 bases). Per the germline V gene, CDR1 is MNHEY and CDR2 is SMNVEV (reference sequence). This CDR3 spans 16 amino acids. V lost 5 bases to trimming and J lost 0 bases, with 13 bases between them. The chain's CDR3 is CASSPDSAATNEKLFF. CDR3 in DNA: TGTGCCAGCAGTCCGGACAGCGCGGCAACTAATGAAAAACTGTTTTTT.

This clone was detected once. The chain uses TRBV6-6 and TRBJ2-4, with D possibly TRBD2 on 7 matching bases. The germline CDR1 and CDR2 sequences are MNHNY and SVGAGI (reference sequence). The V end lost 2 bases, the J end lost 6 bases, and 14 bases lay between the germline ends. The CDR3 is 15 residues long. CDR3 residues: CASSYGGGAANIQYF. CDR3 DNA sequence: TGTGCCAGCAGTTACGGTGGGGGGGCCGCAAACATTCAGTACTTC.

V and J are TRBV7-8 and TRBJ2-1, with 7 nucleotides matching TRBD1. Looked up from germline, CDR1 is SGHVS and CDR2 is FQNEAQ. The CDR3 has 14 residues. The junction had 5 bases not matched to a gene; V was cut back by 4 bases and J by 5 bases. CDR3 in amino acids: CASSSGTENNEQFF. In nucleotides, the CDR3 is TGTGCCAGCAGCTCCGGGACAGAAAACAATGAGCAGTTCTTC.

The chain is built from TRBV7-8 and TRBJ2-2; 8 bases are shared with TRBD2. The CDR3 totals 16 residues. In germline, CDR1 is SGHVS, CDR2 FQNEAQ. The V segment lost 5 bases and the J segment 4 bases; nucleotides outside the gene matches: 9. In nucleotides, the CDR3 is TGTGCCAGCAGCCCGAGGACTCGGGGGGGCACCGGGGAGCTGTTTTTT. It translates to CASSPRTRGGTGELFF. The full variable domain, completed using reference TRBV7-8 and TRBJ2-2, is GAGVSQSPRYKVAKRGQDVALRCDPISGHVSLFWYQQALGQGPEFLTYFQNEAQLDKSGLPSDRFFAERPEGSVSTLKIQRTQQEDSAVYLCASSPRTRGGTGELFFGEGSRLTVL.